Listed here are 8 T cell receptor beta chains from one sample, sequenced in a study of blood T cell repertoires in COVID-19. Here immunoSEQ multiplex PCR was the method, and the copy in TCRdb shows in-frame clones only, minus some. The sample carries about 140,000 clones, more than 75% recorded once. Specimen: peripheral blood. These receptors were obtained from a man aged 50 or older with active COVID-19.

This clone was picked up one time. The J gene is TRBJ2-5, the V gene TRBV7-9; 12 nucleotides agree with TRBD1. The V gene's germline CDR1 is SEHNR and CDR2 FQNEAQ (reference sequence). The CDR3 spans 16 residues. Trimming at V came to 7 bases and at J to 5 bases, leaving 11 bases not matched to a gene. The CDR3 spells CASTLLGTGGKETQYF. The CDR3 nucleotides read TGTGCCAGCACCCTCCTCGGGACAGGGGGCAAGGAGACCCAGTACTTC.

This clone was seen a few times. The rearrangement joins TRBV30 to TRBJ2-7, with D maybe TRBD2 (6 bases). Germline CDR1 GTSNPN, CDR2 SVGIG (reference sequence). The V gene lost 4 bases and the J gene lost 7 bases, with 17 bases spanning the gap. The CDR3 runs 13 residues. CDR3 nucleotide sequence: TGTGCCTGGACCTCCCGAGGGGCGGGGGAGCAGTACTTC. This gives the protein CAWTSRGAGEQYF.

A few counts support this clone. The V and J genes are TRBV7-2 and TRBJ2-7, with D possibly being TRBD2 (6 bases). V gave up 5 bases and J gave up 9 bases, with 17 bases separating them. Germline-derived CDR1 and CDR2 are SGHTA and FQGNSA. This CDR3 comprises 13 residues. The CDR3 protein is CASSPGGGRGQYF. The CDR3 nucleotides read TGTGCCAGCAGCCCCGGGGGTGGACGGGGGCAGTACTTC.

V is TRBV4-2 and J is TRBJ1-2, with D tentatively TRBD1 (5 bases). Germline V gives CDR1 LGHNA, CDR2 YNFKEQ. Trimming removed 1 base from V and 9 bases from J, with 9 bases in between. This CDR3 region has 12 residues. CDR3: CASSQARDSYTF. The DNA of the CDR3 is TGTGCCAGCAGCCAAGCCAGGGATAGCTACACCTTC.

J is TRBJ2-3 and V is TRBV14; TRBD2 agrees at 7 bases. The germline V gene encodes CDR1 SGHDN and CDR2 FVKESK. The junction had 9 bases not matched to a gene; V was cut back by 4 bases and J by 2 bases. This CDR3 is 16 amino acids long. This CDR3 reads CASSPLTSTPTDTQYF. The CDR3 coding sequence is TGTGCCAGCAGCCCTCTGACTAGCACCCCCACAGATACGCAGTATTTT.

The CDR3 protein is CAWSVGGNPRGNTIYF. The CDR3 DNA is TGTGCCTGGAGTGTAGGGGGTAATCCGCGGGGAAACACCATATATTTT. The chain couples TRBV30 to TRBJ1-3, with D tentatively TRBD1 (6 bases). Trimming cost V 0 bases and J 4 bases, with 16 bases left between them. Germline V gene lookup returns CDR1 GTSNPN and CDR2 SVGIG (reference sequence). The CDR3 loop spans 16 amino acids.

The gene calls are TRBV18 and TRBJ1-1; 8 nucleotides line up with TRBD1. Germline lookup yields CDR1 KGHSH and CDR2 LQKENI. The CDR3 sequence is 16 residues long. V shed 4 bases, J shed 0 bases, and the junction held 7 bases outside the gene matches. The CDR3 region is CASSLTNRGMNTEAFF. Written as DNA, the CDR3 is TGTGCCAGCTCACTTACAAACAGGGGGATGAACACTGAAGCTTTCTTT.

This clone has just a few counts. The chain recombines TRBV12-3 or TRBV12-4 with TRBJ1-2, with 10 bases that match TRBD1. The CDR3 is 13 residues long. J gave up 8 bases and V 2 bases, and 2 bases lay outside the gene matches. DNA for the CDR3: TGTGCCAGCAGTTTAAGGACAGGGGGAGGCTACACCTTC. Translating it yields CASSLRTGGGYTF.